The rows below give T cell receptor beta chains drawn from one sample of a study of blood T cells in healthy people across ages. TCRdb re-derived calls from the 5' RACE reads in MiXCR, one entry per CDR3 protein. The data show over a million distinct CDR3 sequences, around 40% seen once. Source material: blood. These receptors all stem from a woman younger than 35 in good health. Both conserved end residues are part of each CDR3. Each record gives: D gene, clone size, J gene, V gene, CDR3 protein, CDR3 DNA. D genes are given only for firm matches. The size field is filled for only some rows; it gives once, few, many or a size class.

TRBD1	NA	TRBJ1-5	TRBV28	CASSSGQGVDQPQHF	TGTGCCAGCAGTTCAGGACAGGGGGTCGATCAGCCCCAGCATTTT
NA	NA	TRBJ2-3	TRBV6-2/TRBV6-3	CASIRGELTDTQYF	TGTGCCAGCATCAGGGGCGAACTCACAGATACGCAGTATTTT
NA	few	TRBJ2-5	TRBV7-9	CASSVRNTQETQYF	TGTGCCAGCAGCGTCCGGAACACCCAAGAGACCCAGTACTTC
NA	NA	TRBJ2-1	TRBV7-2	CASSPGGSRNEQFF	TGTGCCAGCAGCCCCGGGGGATCCCGCAATGAGCAGTTCTTC
NA	NA	TRBJ1-5	TRBV4-3	CASSQTLSNQPQHF	TGCGCCAGCAGCCAGACTCTTAGCAATCAGCCCCAGCATTTT
NA	NA	TRBJ1-2	TRBV6-5	CASATRTVANYGYTF	TGTGCCAGCGCGACCAGGACGGTCGCTAACTATGGCTACACCTTC
TRBD1	many	TRBJ2-3	TRBV29-1	CSVEDLGGQGHETQYF	TGCAGCGTTGAAGATCTTGGAGGACAGGGTCATGAGACGCAGTATTTT
NA	NA	TRBJ1-2	TRBV11-2	CASSSPLVGGYTF	TGTGCCAGCAGCTCCCCCTTAGTGGGTGGCTACACCTTC
TRBD2	NA	TRBJ2-2	TRBV9	CASSVGPAGVTGELFF	TGTGCCAGCAGCGTAGGGCCAGCGGGGGTTACCGGGGAGCTGTTTTTT
NA	NA	TRBJ1-2	TRBV12-3/TRBV12-4	CASSLGDWKYGYTF	TGTGCCAGCAGTTTGGGGGACTGGAAGTATGGCTACACCTTC
NA	few	TRBJ1-5	TRBV20-1	CSATSPGDRQPQHF	TGCAGTGCTACAAGTCCGGGGGATCGGCAGCCCCAGCATTTT
TRBD1	few	TRBJ1-1	TRBV4-3	CASSQNHPGTGTEAFF	TGCGCCAGCAGCCAAAACCACCCCGGGACAGGCACTGAAGCTTTCTTT
NA	NA	TRBJ2-1	TRBV7-2	CASSSTRVGESFF	TGTGCCAGCAGCTCGACTAGAGTAGGAGAGTCGTTCTTC
TRBD2	few	TRBJ2-1	TRBV29-1	CSVLAGGRGDEQFF	TGCAGCGTTCTAGCGGGAGGGCGAGGAGATGAGCAGTTCTTC
TRBD1	NA	TRBJ1-1	TRBV4-1	CASGTGTGGIGTEAFF	TGCGCCAGCGGAACCGGGACAGGGGGGATTGGGACTGAAGCTTTCTTT
NA	few	TRBJ1-2	TRBV21-1	CASSPLFWDSRDYGYTF	TGTGCCAGCAGCCCGCTCTTCTGGGACAGCAGAGACTATGGCTACACCTTC
TRBD1	NA	TRBJ2-2	TRBV7-2	CASSLAFTGGSGELFF	TGTGCCAGCAGCTTAGCGTTTACAGGGGGCTCCGGGGAGCTGTTTTTT